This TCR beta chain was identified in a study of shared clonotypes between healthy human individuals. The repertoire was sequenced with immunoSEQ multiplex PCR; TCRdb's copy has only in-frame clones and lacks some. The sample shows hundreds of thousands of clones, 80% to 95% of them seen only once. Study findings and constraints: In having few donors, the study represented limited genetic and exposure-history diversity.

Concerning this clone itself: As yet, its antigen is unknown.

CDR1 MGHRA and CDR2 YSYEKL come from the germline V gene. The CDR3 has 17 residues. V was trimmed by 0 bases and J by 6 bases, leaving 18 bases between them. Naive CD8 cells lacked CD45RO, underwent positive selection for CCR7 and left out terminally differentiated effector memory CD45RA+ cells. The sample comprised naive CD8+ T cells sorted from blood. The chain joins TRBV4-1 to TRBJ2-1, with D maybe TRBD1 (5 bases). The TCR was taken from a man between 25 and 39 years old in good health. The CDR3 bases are TGCGCCAGCAGCCAAGATTTTTTGGGGCCCCGGACCAATGAGCAGTTCTTC. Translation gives CASSQDFLGPRTNEQFF.